These T cell receptor beta chains were read from a single sample in a study of shared T cell receptors in the human thymus. TCRdb's copy holds only in-frame clones and misses some; the assay was immunoSEQ multiplex PCR. Seen here are hundreds of thousands of clones, 85% to 90% observed once, and the top ten hold around 0.0099%. This sample also appeared in a second study, on human thymus T cells.

Sequencing was carried out using thymocytes. The receptors stem from a boy less than two years old with a congenital heart defect. The CDR3 runs from the conserved cysteine through the conserved F or W. The order of the fields is D gene, clone size, V gene, J gene, CDR3 protein, CDR3 DNA. A D gene is named only where the DNA matches it firmly. Only some rows state a clone size, as once, few, many or a class for expanded clones.

>.|.|TRBV10-1|TRBJ2-1
CASSPTGSYNEQFF
TGCGCCAGCAGTCCCACAGGGTCCTACAATGAGCAGTTCTTC
>TRBD2|.|TRBV4-1|TRBJ2-7
CASSQDGLTGRAYEQYF
TGCGCCAGCAGCCAAGATGGGCTTACCGGGAGGGCCTACGAGCAGTACTTC
>.|.|TRBV6-5|TRBJ2-5
CASSGDSLQETQYF
TGTGCCAGCAGTGGCGACAGTCTCCAAGAGACCCAGTACTTC
>.|.|TRBV7-2|TRBJ2-7
CASSRRLVHEQYF
TGTGCCAGCAGCCGGCGACTAGTCCACGAGCAGTACTTC
>TRBD2|.|TRBV10-1|TRBJ2-1
CASARVRTRVGNEQFF
TGCGCCAGCGCCCGGGTCCGGACTAGAGTAGGCAATGAGCAGTTCTTC
>.|once|TRBV6-1|TRBJ2-1
CASSEPSTHNEQFF
TGTGCCAGCAGTGAACCTAGCACCCACAATGAGCAGTTCTTC
>TRBD2|.|TRBV7-6|TRBJ2-7
CASSPSTSRSSYEQYF
TGTGCCAGCAGCCCTTCGACTAGCAGGAGCTCCTACGAGCAGTACTTC
>.|.|TRBV10-3|TRBJ2-7
CAIAPENSDYEQYF
TGTGCCATCGCCCCTGAGAACAGTGACTACGAGCAGTACTTC
>.|few|TRBV19|TRBJ1-1
CASSLRRGGKGTEAFF
TGTGCCAGTAGCCTCCGGAGGGGGGGGAAGGGCACTGAAGCTTTCTTT
>TRBD1|.|TRBV5-6|TRBJ2-7
CASRKKLGQSSYEQYF
TGTGCCAGCAGAAAAAAATTGGGACAGAGCTCCTACGAGCAGTACTTC
>TRBD1|.|TRBV4-3|TRBJ1-2
CASSQVGQGQLYYGYTF
TGCGCCAGCAGCCAAGTTGGGCAGGGACAGCTCTACTATGGCTACACCTTC
>.|.|TRBV28|TRBJ2-3
CASSLTLASDTQYF
TGTGCCAGCAGTTTAACGCTAGCTTCGGATACGCAGTATTTT
>.|.|TRBV19|TRBJ2-4
CASTQDRYSAKNIQYF
TGTGCCAGTACCCAGGACAGATACTCAGCCAAAAACATTCAGTACTTC
>TRBD2|.|TRBV7-9|TRBJ2-1
CASLSGRSYNEQFF
TGTGCCAGTCTTAGCGGGAGGTCCTACAATGAGCAGTTCTTC
>.|.|TRBV11-2|TRBJ2-1
CASSLVGGITDEQFF
TGTGCCAGCAGCTTAGTTGGCGGGATAACGGATGAGCAGTTCTTC
>TRBD1|.|TRBV5-4|TRBJ2-7
CASSLGDRRAYEQYF
TGTGCCAGCAGCTTGGGGGACAGGCGCGCCTACGAGCAGTACTTC